This TCR beta chain was captured in a study of blood T cells in healthy people across ages. The overall study: About one barcoded beta molecule per two T cells came from capture by template switching.

With respect to this clonotype: Its antigen is undetermined.

CDR3 length equals 14 residues. Trimming took off 7 bases at V and 0 bases at J, with 10 bases between the two ends. Through a sample-barcoded 5' primer and a J-beta primer mix, a second PCR was run for about 7 to 12 cycles. TCRdb re-derived calls from the 5' RACE reads in MiXCR, one entry per CDR3 protein. The sample contains about 1 million distinct CDR3 sequences, 35% to 50% of which appear only once. Findings of the study overall: Older age coincided with a roughly linear decline in TCR beta diversity per million T cells.

This receptor was obtained from a woman aged 55-75 years in good health. The material sequenced was blood. V is TRBV12-3 or TRBV12-4 and J is TRBJ2-4, with D possibly TRBD2 on 6 matching bases. The CDR3 DNA reads as TGTGCCAGCATCGGGGACTTAGCCAAAAACATTCAGTACTTC. This sequence encodes CASIGDLAKNIQYF.